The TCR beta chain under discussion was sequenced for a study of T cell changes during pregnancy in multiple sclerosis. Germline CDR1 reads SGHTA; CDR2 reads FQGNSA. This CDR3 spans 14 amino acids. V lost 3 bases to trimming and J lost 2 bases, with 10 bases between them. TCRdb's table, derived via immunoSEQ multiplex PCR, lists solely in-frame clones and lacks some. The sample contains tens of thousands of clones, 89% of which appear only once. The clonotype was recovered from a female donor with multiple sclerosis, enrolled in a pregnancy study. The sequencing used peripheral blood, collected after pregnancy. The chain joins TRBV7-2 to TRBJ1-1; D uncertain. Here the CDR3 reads CASSFMVRNTEAFF. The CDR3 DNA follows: TGTGCCAGCAGCTTTATGGTGCGAAACACTGAAGCTTTCTTT.